A single sample gave rise to the 9 T cell receptor beta chains below, sequenced in a study of shared T cell receptors in the human thymus. The data were produced by immunoSEQ multiplex PCR, yet TCRdb's version contains in-frame clones alone and is incomplete. Here the sample spans approximately 490,000 clones, 75% to 85% being singletons. These data are also associated with another study on human thymus T cells.

Sequencing used thymocytes. The receptors here all came from a boy under two years old with a congenital heart defect.

This rearrangement joins TRBV12-5 to TRBJ1-2; 10 bases match TRBD1. CDR3 length: 13 residues. Germline V gene lookup returns CDR1 LGHNT and CDR2 FRNRAP. V shed 6 bases, J shed 7 bases, and the junction held 5 bases outside the gene matches. The CDR3 sequence: CASGPGQGSGYTF. CDR3 coding DNA: TGTGCTAGTGGCCCGGGACAGGGGTCTGGCTACACCTTC.

This clone has only one observation. The chain links TRBV11-3 to TRBJ2-3, with 7 bases that match TRBD2. The CDR3 runs to 14 residues. V shed 5 bases, J shed 4 bases, and the junction held 6 bases outside the gene matches. The germline CDR1 and CDR2 sequences are SGHNT and YENEEA. The CDR3 protein is CASSPQRDADTQYF. In DNA form, the CDR3 reads TGTGCCAGCAGCCCCCAGCGGGACGCAGATACGCAGTATTTT.

The V call is TRBV9, the J call TRBJ2-3; D not resolved. Germline V lookup: CDR1 SGDLS, CDR2 YYNGEE. V shed 3 bases and J shed 6 bases, with 23 bases lying between them. The CDR3 has 17 residues. CDR3 bases: TGTGCCAGCAGCGGCGAGGTTTCGAGACTCCACAAGGATACGCAGTATTTT. It translates to CASSGEVSRLHKDTQYF.

CDR3 in DNA: TGTGCCAGCAGGAACCTAGCGGGAGGGCACGGCTCCTACAATGAGCAGTTCTTC. Translated, it gives CASRNLAGGHGSYNEQFF. The chain has TRBV5-4 and TRBJ2-1; TRBD2 matches at 12 bases. The J segment lost 0 bases and the V segment lost 5 bases, leaving 9 bases of the junction unmatched. CDR3 length: 18 amino acids. Germline V gene sequence: CDR1 SGHNT, CDR2 YYREEE (reference sequence).

The chain links TRBV30 to TRBJ1-1; TRBD1 is a possible D gene (5 bases). This CDR3 has 11 amino acids. Trimming took 3 bases from V and 3 from J, leaving 5 bases between them. Germline CDR1 reads GTSNPN; CDR2 reads SVGIG (reference sequence). This CDR3 is CAWRGDTEAFF. CDR3 DNA: TGTGCCTGGAGAGGGGACACTGAAGCTTTCTTT.

The chain links TRBV4-2 to TRBJ1-5; tentative D call: TRBD1 (6 bases). V lost 0 bases to trimming and J lost 6 bases, with 15 bases between them. CDR3 length equals 16 residues. CDR1 is LGHNA, CDR2 YNFKEQ, per germline. CDR3 sequence reads: CASSQEGAQGGQPQHF. The CDR3 DNA sequence: TGTGCCAGCAGCCAAGAGGGGGCCCAAGGGGGTCAGCCCCAGCATTTT.

This clone has only one observation. The rearrangement uses TRBV6-5 and TRBJ2-1, with 9 bases fitting TRBD2. Trimming cost V 6 bases and J 2 bases; bases outside gene matches: 5. Germline V gene lookup returns CDR1 MNHEY and CDR2 SVGAGI. This CDR3 is built from 15 residues. The CDR3, as DNA: TGTGCCAGCAGGTCCGGGACTAGCACCTACAATGAGCAGTTCTTC. Its protein is CASRSGTSTYNEQFF.

The rearrangement joins TRBV28 to TRBJ1-4; 10 nucleotides match TRBD1. Germline V gene data show CDR1 as MDHEN and CDR2 as SYDVKM. Trimming took 10 bases from V and 6 from J; bases not matched to a gene: 5. This CDR3 is built from 13 residues. The CDR3 nucleotides read TGTGCCACCAGAGGGACAGGGGATGAAAAACTGTTTTTT. The encoded protein is CATRGTGDEKLFF.

The chain combines TRBV6-5 with TRBJ2-7, with D uncertain. Germline CDR1 and CDR2: MNHEY and SVGAGI. The germline V and J ends were trimmed by 2 bases and 1 base, with 6 bases remaining between them. This CDR3 comprises 13 residues. The CDR3 spells CASSYKTSYEQYF. DNA of the CDR3: TGTGCCAGCAGTTACAAAACTTCCTACGAGCAGTACTTC.